This T cell receptor (beta chain) was sequenced during a study of OX40 agonist ivuxolimab in advanced cancers. The overall study: Ivuxolimab was delivered to patients intravenously every 2 weeks at doses spanning 0.01 to 10 mg/kg. Prior anti-PD-1, anti-PD-L1 or anti-CTLA-4 therapy was allowed; approximately 40% had some.

The method was immunoSEQ multiplex PCR; TCRdb's version includes in-frame clones alone and lacks a portion of them. Of tens of thousands of clones listed, 65% to 85% are singletons. Germline V gene sequence: CDR1 MRHNA, CDR2 SNTAGT. The CDR3 extends over 13 amino acids. V was shortened by 7 bases and J by 2 bases, with 8 bases between the two germline ends. Sequenced here: CD4+ or CD8+ T cells sorted from blood, sampled in a trial of the OX40 agonist ivuxolimab. The chain recombines TRBV6-4 with TRBJ2-2; D is ambiguous. This clonotype was sampled from an adult with an advanced solid tumor such as melanoma, head and neck, liver or kidney cancer. The CDR3: CASKKPNTGELFF. The CDR3 coding sequence is TGTGCCAGCAAGAAGCCTAACACCGGGGAGCTGTTTTTT.